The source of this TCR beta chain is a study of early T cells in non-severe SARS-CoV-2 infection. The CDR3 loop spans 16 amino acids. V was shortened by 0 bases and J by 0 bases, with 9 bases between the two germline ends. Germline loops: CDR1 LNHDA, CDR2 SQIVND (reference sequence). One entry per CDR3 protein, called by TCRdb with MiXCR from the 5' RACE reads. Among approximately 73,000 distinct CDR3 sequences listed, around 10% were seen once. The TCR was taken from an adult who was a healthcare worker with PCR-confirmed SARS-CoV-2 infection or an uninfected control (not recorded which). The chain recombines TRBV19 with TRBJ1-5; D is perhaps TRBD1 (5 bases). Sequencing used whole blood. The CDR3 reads CASSIERGYSNQPQHF. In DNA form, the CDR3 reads TGTGCCAGTAGTATAGAGAGGGGTTATAGCAATCAGCCCCAGCATTTT.